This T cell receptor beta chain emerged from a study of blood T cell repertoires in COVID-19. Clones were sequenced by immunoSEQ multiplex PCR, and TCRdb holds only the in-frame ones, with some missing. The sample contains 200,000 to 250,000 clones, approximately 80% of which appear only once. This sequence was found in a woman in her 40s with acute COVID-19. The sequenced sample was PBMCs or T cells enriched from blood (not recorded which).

In nucleotides, the CDR3 is TGTGCCAGCAGCCACACAGGGAGTAGTAATTCACCCCTCCACTTT. Translating gives CASSHTGSSNSPLHF. The V gene is TRBV5-6, the J gene TRBJ1-6; D is perhaps TRBD1 (6 bases). CDR3 length equals 15 residues. V dropped 4 bases and J dropped 6 bases, with 14 bases sitting between them. The V gene's germline CDR1 is SGHDT and CDR2 YYEEEE.